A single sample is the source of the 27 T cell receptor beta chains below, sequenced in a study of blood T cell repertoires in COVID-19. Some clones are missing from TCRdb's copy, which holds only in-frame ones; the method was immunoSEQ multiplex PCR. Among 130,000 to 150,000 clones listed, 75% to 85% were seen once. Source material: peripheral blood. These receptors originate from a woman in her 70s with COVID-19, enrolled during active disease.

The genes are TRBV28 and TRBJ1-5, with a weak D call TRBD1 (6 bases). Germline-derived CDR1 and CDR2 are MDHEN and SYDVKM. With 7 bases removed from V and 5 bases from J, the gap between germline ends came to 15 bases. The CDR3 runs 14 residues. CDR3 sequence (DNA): TGTGCCAGCAAAGGCACAGGGCCGGATCAGCCCCAGCATTTT. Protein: CASKGTGPDQPQHF.

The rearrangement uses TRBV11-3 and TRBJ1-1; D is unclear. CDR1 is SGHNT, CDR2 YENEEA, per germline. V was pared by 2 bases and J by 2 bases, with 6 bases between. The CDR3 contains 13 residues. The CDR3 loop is CASSLNINTEAFF. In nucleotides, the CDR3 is TGTGCCAGCAGCTTAAACATCAACACTGAAGCTTTCTTT.

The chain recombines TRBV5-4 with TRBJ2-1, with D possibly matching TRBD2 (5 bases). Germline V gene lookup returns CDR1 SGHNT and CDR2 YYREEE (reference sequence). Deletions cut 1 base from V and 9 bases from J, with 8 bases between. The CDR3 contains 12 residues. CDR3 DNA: TGTGCCAGCAGCTTGCTGGACTTTGAGCAGTTCTTC. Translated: CASSLLDFEQFF.

Written as DNA, the CDR3 is TGTGCCAGCAGCCAAGCCGAGGGCTCTGAAGCTTTCTTT. This sequence encodes CASSQAEGSEAFF. J is TRBJ1-1 and V is TRBV14, with D unresolved. Trimming took 1 base from V and 6 from J, leaving 9 bases between them. From germline, CDR1 is SGHDN and CDR2 FVKESK. This CDR3 region has 13 residues.

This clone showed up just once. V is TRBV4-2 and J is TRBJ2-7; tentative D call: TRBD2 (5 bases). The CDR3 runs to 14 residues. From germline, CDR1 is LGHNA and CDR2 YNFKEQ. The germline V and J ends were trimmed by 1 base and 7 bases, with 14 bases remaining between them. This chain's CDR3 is CASSQVPGLGEQYF. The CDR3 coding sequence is TGTGCCAGCAGCCAAGTCCCGGGGTTGGGAGAGCAGTACTTC.

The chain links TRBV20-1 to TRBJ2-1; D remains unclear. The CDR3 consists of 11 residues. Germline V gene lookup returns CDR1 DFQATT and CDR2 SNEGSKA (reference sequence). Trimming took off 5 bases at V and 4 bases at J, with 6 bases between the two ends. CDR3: CSADWYNEQFF. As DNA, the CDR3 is TGCAGTGCTGACTGGTACAATGAGCAGTTCTTC.

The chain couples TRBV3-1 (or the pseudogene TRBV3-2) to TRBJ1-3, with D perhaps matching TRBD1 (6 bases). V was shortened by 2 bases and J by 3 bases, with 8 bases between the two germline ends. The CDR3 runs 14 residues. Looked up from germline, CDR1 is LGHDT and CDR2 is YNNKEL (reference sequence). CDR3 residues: CASSQTGFGNTIYF. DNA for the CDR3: TGTGCCAGCAGCCAAACAGGGTTTGGAAACACCATATATTTT.

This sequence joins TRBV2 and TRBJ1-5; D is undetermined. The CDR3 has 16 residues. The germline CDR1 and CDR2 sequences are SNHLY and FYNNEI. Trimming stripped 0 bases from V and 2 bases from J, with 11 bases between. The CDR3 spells CASSEALRRGNQPQHF. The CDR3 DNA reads TGTGCCAGCAGTGAAGCGCTTCGGAGGGGCAATCAGCCCCAGCATTTT.

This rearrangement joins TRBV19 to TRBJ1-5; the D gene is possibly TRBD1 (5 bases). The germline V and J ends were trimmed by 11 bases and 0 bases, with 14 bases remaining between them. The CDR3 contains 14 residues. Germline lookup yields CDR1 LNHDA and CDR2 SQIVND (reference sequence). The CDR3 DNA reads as TGTGCCGCTGGGGCACCCCATAGCAATCAGCCCCAGCATTTT. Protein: CAAGAPHSNQPQHF.

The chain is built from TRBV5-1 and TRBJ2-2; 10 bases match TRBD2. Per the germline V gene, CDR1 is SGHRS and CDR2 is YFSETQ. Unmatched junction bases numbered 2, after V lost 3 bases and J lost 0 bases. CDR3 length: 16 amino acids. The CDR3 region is CASSYLAGANTGELFF. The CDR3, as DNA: TGCGCCAGCAGCTATCTAGCGGGGGCGAACACCGGGGAGCTGTTTTTT.

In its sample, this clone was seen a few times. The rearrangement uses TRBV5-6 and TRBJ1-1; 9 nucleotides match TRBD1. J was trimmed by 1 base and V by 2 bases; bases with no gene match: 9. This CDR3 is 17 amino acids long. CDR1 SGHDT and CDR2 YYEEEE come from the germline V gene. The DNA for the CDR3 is TGTGCCAGCAGCTTAAGTAGGGGACAGGGCCCGAACACTGAAGCTTTCTTT. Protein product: CASSLSRGQGPNTEAFF.

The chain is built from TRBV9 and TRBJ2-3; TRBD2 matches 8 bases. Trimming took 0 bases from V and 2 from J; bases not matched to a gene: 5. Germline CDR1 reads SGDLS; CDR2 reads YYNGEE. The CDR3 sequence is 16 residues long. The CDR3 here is CASSVEGGGTTDTQYF. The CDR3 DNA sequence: TGTGCCAGCAGCGTAGAGGGCGGGGGGACCACAGATACGCAGTATTTT.

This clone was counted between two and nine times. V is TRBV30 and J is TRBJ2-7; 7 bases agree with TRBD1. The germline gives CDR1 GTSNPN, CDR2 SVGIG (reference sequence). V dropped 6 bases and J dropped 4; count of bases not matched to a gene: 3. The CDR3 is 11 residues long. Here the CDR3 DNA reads TGTGCCTGTGCAGGGGGTTACGAGCAGTACTTC. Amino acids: CACAGGYEQYF.

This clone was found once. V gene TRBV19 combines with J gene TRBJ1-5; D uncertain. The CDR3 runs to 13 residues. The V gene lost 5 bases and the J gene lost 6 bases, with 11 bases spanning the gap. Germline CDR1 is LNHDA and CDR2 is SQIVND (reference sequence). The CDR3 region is CASSEGWGQPQHF. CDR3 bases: TGTGCCAGTAGTGAGGGTTGGGGTCAGCCCCAGCATTTT.

The CDR3 region is CASSKGVGRGTGELFF. The CDR3, as DNA: TGTGCCAGCAGCAAAGGGGTTGGTAGAGGCACCGGGGAGCTGTTTTTT. This chain links TRBV7-6 with TRBJ2-2; TRBD1 is a possible D gene (5 bases). Germline V gives CDR1 SGHVS, CDR2 FNYEAQ. V lost 5 bases and J 4 bases, leaving 17 bases between the germline ends. CDR3 length equals 16 residues.

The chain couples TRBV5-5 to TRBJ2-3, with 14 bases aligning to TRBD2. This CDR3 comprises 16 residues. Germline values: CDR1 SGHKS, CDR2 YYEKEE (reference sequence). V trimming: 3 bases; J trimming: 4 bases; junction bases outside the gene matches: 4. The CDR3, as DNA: TGTGCCAGCAGCTGGACTAGCGGGGGGCGTGCAGATACGCAGTATTTT. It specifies CASSWTSGGRADTQYF. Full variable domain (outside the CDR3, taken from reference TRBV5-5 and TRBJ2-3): DAGVTQSPTHLIKTRGQQVTLRCSPISGHKSVSWYQQVLGQGPQFIFQYYEKEERGRGNFPDRFSARQFPNYSSELNVNALLLGDSALYLCASSWTSGGRADTQYFGPGTRLTVL.

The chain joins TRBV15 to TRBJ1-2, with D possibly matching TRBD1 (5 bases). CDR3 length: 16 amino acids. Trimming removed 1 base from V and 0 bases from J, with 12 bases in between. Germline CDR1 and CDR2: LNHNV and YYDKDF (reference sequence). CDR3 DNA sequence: TGTGCCACCAGCAGAGGCGGACACAATTCTAACTATGGCTACACCTTC. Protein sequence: CATSRGGHNSNYGYTF.

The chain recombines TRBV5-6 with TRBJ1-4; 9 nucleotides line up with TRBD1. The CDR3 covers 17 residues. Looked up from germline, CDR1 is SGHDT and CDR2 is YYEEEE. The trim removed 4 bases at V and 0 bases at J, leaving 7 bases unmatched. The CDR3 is CASSRGQGTATNEKLFF. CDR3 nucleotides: TGTGCCAGCAGCCGCGGACAGGGGACTGCAACTAATGAAAAACTGTTTTTT.

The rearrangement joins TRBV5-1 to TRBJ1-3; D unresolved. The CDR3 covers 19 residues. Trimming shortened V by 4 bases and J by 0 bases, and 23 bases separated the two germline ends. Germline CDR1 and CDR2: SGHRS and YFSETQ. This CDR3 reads CASSLPPREGSFSGNTIYF. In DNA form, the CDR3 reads TGCGCCAGCAGCCTTCCCCCAAGGGAGGGTTCATTCTCTGGAAACACCATATATTTT.

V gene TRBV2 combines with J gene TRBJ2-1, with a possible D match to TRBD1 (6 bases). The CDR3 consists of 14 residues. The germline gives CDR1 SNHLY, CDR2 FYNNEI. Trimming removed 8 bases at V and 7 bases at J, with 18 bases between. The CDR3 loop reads CASGDRGLMNEQFF. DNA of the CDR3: TGTGCCAGCGGAGATAGGGGGTTGATGAATGAGCAGTTCTTC.

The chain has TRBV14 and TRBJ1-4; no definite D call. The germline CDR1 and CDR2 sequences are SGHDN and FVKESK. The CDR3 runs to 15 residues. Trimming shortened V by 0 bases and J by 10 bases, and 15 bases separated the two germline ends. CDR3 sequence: CASSQDSPYSGKLFF. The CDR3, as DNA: TGTGCCAGCAGCCAAGACTCCCCCTACTCTGGAAAACTGTTTTTT.

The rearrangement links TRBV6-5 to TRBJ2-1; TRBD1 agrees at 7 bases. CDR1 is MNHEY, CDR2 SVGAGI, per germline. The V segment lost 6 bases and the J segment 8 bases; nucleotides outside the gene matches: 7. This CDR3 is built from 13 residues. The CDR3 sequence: CASRMDRLHEQFF. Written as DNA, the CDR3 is TGTGCCAGCAGAATGGACAGGTTGCATGAGCAGTTCTTC.

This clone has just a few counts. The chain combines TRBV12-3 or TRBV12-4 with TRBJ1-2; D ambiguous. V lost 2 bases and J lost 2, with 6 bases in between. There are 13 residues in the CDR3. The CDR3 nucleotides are TGTGCCAGCAGTTTAAAGAGGAACTATGGCTACACCTTC. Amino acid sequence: CASSLKRNYGYTF.

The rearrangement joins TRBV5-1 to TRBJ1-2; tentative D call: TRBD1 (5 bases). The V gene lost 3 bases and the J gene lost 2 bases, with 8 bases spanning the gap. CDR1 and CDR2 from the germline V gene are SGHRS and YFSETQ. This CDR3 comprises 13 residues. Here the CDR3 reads CASSSGVNYGYTF. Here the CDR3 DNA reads TGCGCCAGCAGCTCGGGGGTAAACTATGGCTACACCTTC.

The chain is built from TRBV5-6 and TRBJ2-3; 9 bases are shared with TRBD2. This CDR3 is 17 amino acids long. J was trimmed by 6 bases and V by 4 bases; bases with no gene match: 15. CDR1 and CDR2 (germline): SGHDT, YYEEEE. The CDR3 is CASSLLFSGGFRDTQYF. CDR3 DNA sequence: TGTGCCAGCAGCCTCCTATTTAGCGGGGGATTCAGGGATACGCAGTATTTT.

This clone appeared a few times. The CDR3: CSARRDTEAFF. DNA for the CDR3: TGCAGTGCTAGGCGTGACACTGAAGCTTTCTTT. The chain joins TRBV20-1 to TRBJ1-1; unclear D gene. V was shortened by 3 bases and J by 3 bases, with 5 bases between the two germline ends. Germline CDR1 and CDR2: DFQATT and SNEGSKA (reference sequence). CDR3 length equals 11 residues.

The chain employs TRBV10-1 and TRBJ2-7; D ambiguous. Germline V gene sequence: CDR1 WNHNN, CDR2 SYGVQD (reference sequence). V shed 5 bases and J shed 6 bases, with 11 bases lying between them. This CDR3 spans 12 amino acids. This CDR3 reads CASSWARLEQYF. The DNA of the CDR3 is TGCGCCAGCAGTTGGGCCCGCCTCGAGCAGTACTTC.